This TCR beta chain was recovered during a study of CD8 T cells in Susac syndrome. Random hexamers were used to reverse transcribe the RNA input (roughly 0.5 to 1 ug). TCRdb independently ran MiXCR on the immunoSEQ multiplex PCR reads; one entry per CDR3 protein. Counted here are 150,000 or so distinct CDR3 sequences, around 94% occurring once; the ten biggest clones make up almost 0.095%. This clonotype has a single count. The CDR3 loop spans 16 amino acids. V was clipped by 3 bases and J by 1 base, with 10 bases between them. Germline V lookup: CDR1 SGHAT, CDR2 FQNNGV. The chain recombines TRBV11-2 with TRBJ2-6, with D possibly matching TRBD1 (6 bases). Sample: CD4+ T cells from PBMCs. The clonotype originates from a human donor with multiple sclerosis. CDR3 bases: TGTGCCAGCAGCTTGGGGGCCCGGTCTGGGGCCAACGTCCTGACTTTC. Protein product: CASSLGARSGANVLTF.